These 26 T cell receptor beta chains were all obtained from the same sample, sequenced in a study of blood T cell repertoires in COVID-19. Sequenced by immunoSEQ multiplex PCR; TCRdb stores in-frame clones only, minus some. The sample contains 110,000 to 150,000 clones, approximately 80% of which appear only once. The material sequenced was PBMCs or T cells enriched from blood (not recorded which). All receptors come from a woman aged 18-29 years who had been exposed to COVID-19.

The genes are TRBV5-5 and TRBJ2-5; D might be TRBD2 (6 bases). This CDR3 comprises 13 residues. Germline-derived CDR1 and CDR2 are SGHKS and YYEKEE (reference sequence). V was trimmed by 5 bases and J by 4 bases, leaving 12 bases between them. CDR3 nucleotides: TGTGCCAGCAGGGGGGGACTCCTAGAGACCCAGTACTTC. Amino acids: CASRGGLLETQYF.

This chain uses TRBV7-2 with TRBJ1-5; 7 bases match TRBD1. J gave up 0 bases and V 5 bases, and 4 bases lay outside the gene matches. Germline assignment: CDR1 SGHTA and CDR2 FQGNSA. The CDR3 extends over 15 amino acids. The CDR3 sequence: CASSIQGNSNQPQHF. CDR3 bases: TGTGCCAGCAGCATACAGGGGAATAGCAATCAGCCCCAGCATTTT.

The chain links TRBV30 to TRBJ2-2; 7 positions match TRBD2. J gave up 4 bases and V 3 bases, and 11 bases lay outside the gene matches. Germline-derived CDR1 and CDR2 are GTSNPN and SVGIG (reference sequence). CDR3 size: 16 residues. CDR3 sequence: CAWSPVVTSVTGELFF. In nucleotides, the CDR3 is TGTGCCTGGAGCCCCGTGGTCACTAGCGTCACCGGGGAGCTGTTTTTT.

This chain uses TRBV30 with TRBJ1-1; the D gene is possibly TRBD1 (5 bases). Germline CDR1 reads GTSNPN; CDR2 reads SVGIG (reference sequence). The CDR3 sequence is 13 residues long. With 3 bases removed from V and 3 bases from J, the gap between germline ends came to 11 bases. Here the CDR3 reads CAWRGWGDTEAFF. The CDR3, as DNA: TGTGCCTGGAGGGGTTGGGGGGACACTGAAGCTTTCTTT.

This chain connects TRBV9 to TRBJ1-3, with D possibly being TRBD1 (6 bases). Trimming stripped 4 bases from V and 0 bases from J, with 20 bases between. The CDR3 has 18 amino acids. CDR1 is SGDLS and CDR2 is YYNGEE in the germline V gene. CDR3 residues: CASSPSGQGPLSGNTIYF. The CDR3 nucleotides are TGTGCCAGCAGCCCATCCGGGCAGGGGCCCCTCTCTGGAAACACCATATATTTT.

The chain couples TRBV30 to TRBJ2-1; D might be TRBD2 (6 bases). With 3 bases removed from V and 0 bases from J, the gap between germline ends came to 12 bases. Germline V gives CDR1 GTSNPN, CDR2 SVGIG (reference sequence). The length of the CDR3 is 15 residues. The CDR3 DNA reads as TGTGCCTGGAGCCCCCTCGGGAGCTCCTACAATGAGCAGTTCTTC. Protein: CAWSPLGSSYNEQFF.

The gene calls are TRBV11-2 and TRBJ2-3; perhaps TRBD2 as D (6 bases). The germline V gene encodes CDR1 SGHAT and CDR2 FQNNGV. V was trimmed by 8 bases and J by 0 bases, leaving 9 bases between them. The CDR3 is made up of 13 amino acids. The CDR3 DNA follows: TGTGCCAGCGGGACTTGGAGCACAGATACGCAGTATTTT. The encoded protein is CASGTWSTDTQYF.

This chain connects TRBV30 to TRBJ1-2; the D gene is possibly TRBD1 (6 bases). The CDR3 is made up of 13 amino acids. The V and J ends lost 5 bases and 8 bases respectively, with 18 bases between them. Germline CDR1 and CDR2: GTSNPN and SVGIG (reference sequence). The DNA for the CDR3 is TGTGCCTGGCACCTGAGGGGGTTGGGAGGCTACACCTTC. It translates to CAWHLRGLGGYTF.

This chain uses TRBV5-1 with TRBJ1-1; TRBD1 agrees at 8 bases. After removal of 2 bases from V and 0 bases from J, the junction contained 3 bases not matched to a gene. The CDR3 has 15 amino acids. Looked up from germline, CDR1 is SGHRS and CDR2 is YFSETQ. CDR3 in DNA: TGCGCCAGCAGCTTTCGGACAGGGATGAACACTGAAGCTTTCTTT. This translates into CASSFRTGMNTEAFF. Combining the CDR3 with reference TRBV5-1 and TRBJ1-1 gives the whole variable domain KAGVTQTPRYLIKTRGQQVTLSCSPISGHRSVSWYQQTPGQGLQFLFEYFSETQRNKGNFPGRFSGRQFSNSRSEMNVSTLELGDSALYLCASSFRTGMNTEAFFGQGTRLTVV.

V and J are TRBV30 and TRBJ2-7; 9 bases agree with TRBD1. Germline V gene data show CDR1 as GTSNPN and CDR2 as SVGIG (reference sequence). This CDR3 comprises 15 residues. J was trimmed by 2 bases and V by 0 bases; bases with no gene match: 5. CDR3: CAWSVQGAPTYEQYF. The CDR3 DNA sequence: TGTGCCTGGAGTGTACAGGGGGCGCCTACCTACGAGCAGTACTTC.

The gene calls are TRBV11-3 and TRBJ2-1; 16 bases fit TRBD2. CDR3 size: 18 residues. Trimming at V came to 5 bases and at J to 0 bases, leaving 4 bases not matched to a gene. The germline CDR1 and CDR2 sequences are SGHNT and YENEEA. CDR3 bases: TGTGCCAGCAGCGGGACTAGCGGGAGGGCCCGCTCCTACAATGAGCAGTTCTTC. This translates into CASSGTSGRARSYNEQFF.

J is TRBJ2-7 and V is TRBV3-1 (or the pseudogene TRBV3-2), with 12 nucleotides matching TRBD2. Germline-derived CDR1 and CDR2 are LGHDT and YNNKEL (reference sequence). The junction had 5 bases not matched to a gene; V was cut back by 2 bases and J by 3 bases. The CDR3 contains 16 residues. DNA of the CDR3: TGTGCCAGCAGCCAACCGGGACTAGCGGGCGTCTACGAGCAGTACTTC. Its protein product is CASSQPGLAGVYEQYF.

This chain joins TRBV25-1 and TRBJ2-1; D call uncertain. Germline V gene data show CDR1 as MGHDK and CDR2 as SYGVNS. V shed 4 bases and J shed 9 bases, with 7 bases lying between them. The CDR3 runs 11 residues. The CDR3 spells CASSGRSEQFF. For the CDR3, the DNA is TGTGCCAGCAGTGGACGGAGTGAGCAGTTCTTC.

The chain recombines TRBV5-4 with TRBJ1-6; 9 bases agree with TRBD1. Germline CDR1 reads SGHNT; CDR2 reads YYREEE (reference sequence). This CDR3 comprises 15 residues. Trimming took 4 bases from V and 8 from J; bases not matched to a gene: 7. The CDR3 nucleotides are TGTGCCAGCAGCGGAAACAGGGGGCAGGATTCACCCCTCCACTTT. The encoded protein is CASSGNRGQDSPLHF.

The chain joins TRBV10-3 to TRBJ2-1; the match to TRBD2 covers 11 bases. Looked up from germline, CDR1 is ENHRY and CDR2 is SYGVKD. This CDR3 has 16 amino acids. V dropped 0 bases and J dropped 5; count of bases not matched to a gene: 3. CDR3 in DNA: TGTGCCATCAGTGAGTCTGGGACTAGCGGCAACAATGAGCAGTTCTTC. This translates into CAISESGTSGNNEQFF.

A few counts support this clone. The chain links TRBV30 to TRBJ1-2; 7 bases fit TRBD1. Looked up from germline, CDR1 is GTSNPN and CDR2 is SVGIG (reference sequence). This CDR3 region has 14 residues. V shed 4 bases and J 4 bases; nucleotides not matched to a gene: 9. The DNA for the CDR3 is TGTGCCTGGATCAAAGGCGCAGGGGGCTATGGCTACACCTTC. Translation gives CAWIKGAGGYGYTF.

V usage is TRBV4-2 and J usage is TRBJ2-1; the match to TRBD2 covers 10 bases. The germline V gene encodes CDR1 LGHNA and CDR2 YNFKEQ. The CDR3 totals 16 residues. Trimming removed 5 bases from V and 4 bases from J; junction bases left unmatched: 8. CDR3: CASSAALAGAYNEQFF. The CDR3 nucleotides read TGTGCCAGCAGCGCCGCCCTAGCGGGGGCTTACAATGAGCAGTTCTTC.

J is TRBJ1-5 and V is TRBV19; D uncertain. From germline, CDR1 is LNHDA and CDR2 SQIVND (reference sequence). The V end lost 7 bases, the J end lost 2 bases, and 12 bases lay between the germline ends. CDR3 length: 14 residues. The CDR3 is CASKPGEGNQPQHF. The CDR3 DNA is TGTGCCAGTAAGCCCGGGGAAGGCAATCAGCCCCAGCATTTT.

V is TRBV29-1 and J is TRBJ2-7, with 8 nucleotides matching TRBD2. Germline assignment: CDR1 SQVTM and CDR2 ANQGSEA. V trimming: 7 bases; J trimming: 4 bases; junction bases outside the gene matches: 6. CDR3 length: 12 amino acids. The CDR3 sequence: CSAELADYEQYF. CDR3 DNA: TGCAGCGCCGAACTAGCGGATTACGAGCAGTACTTC.

The rearrangement uses TRBV9 and TRBJ1-2; no reliable D call. CDR1 is SGDLS, CDR2 YYNGEE, per germline. V was shortened by 5 bases and J by 7 bases, with 15 bases between the two germline ends. CDR3 length equals 13 residues. The CDR3 protein is CASRMGGSGGYTF. CDR3 DNA: TGTGCCAGCAGAATGGGCGGGTCAGGTGGCTACACCTTC.

This chain links TRBV5-4 with TRBJ2-2; D call uncertain. The CDR3 has 15 residues. Germline V CDR1 and CDR2: SGHNT, YYREEE (reference sequence). The ends were cut back, 2 bases at V and 4 bases at J, with 12 bases in the middle. Here the CDR3 DNA reads TGTGCCAGCAGCTTCTCCAGACATCCCACCGGGGAGCTGTTTTTT. Its translation: CASSFSRHPTGELFF.

The chain has TRBV5-8 and TRBJ2-5; no clear D gene. This CDR3 has 13 residues. Per the germline V gene, CDR1 is SGHTS and CDR2 is YDEGEE. The germline V and J ends were trimmed by 6 bases and 7 bases, with 16 bases remaining between them. The CDR3 DNA sequence: TGTGCCAGCACGACCGTAGGAGTGAGGACCCAGTACTTC. Amino acids: CASTTVGVRTQYF.

The V gene is TRBV5-1, the J gene TRBJ2-1, with D hard to call. V was pared by 4 bases and J by 0 bases, with 14 bases between. The CDR3 sequence is 16 residues long. Germline V gives CDR1 SGHRS, CDR2 YFSETQ. CDR3 loop: CASSRVIVSSYNEQFF. The CDR3 nucleotides read TGCGCCAGCAGCCGAGTAATAGTGTCCTCCTACAATGAGCAGTTCTTC.

The genes are TRBV4-1 and TRBJ1-2, with 8 bases that match TRBD1. The J segment lost 0 bases and the V segment lost 4 bases, leaving 4 bases of the junction unmatched. This CDR3 spans 15 amino acids. Germline lookup yields CDR1 MGHRA and CDR2 YSYEKL. The chain's CDR3 is CASSRPDRANYGYTF. The CDR3 nucleotides read TGCGCCAGCAGCCGCCCGGACAGGGCTAACTATGGCTACACCTTC.

The genes are TRBV5-6 and TRBJ1-4, with D possibly being TRBD1 (5 bases). There are 15 residues in the CDR3. V was shortened by 0 bases and J by 8 bases, with 14 bases between the two germline ends. Germline CDR1 SGHDT, CDR2 YYEEEE. CDR3 DNA: TGTGCCAGCAGCTTGGAAGGGGCGGAATGGGAAAAACTGTTTTTT. Translated: CASSLEGAEWEKLFF.

The CDR3 coding sequence is TGTGCCAGCAGTTACAGCCAGGGGAATGGCTACACCTTC. It is translated as CASSYSQGNGYTF. The V gene is TRBV6-5, the J gene TRBJ1-2; the D gene is possibly TRBD1 (6 bases). The CDR3 consists of 13 residues. Trimming left V 2 bases short and J 6 bases short, with 10 bases between. Germline V gives CDR1 MNHEY, CDR2 SVGAGI.